This T cell receptor (beta chain) was recorded in a study of regulatory T cells in long-lasting Graves disease (dated by TCRdb to the early 2020s). Broadly, across the study: Newly diagnosed Graves' disease patients had taken antithyroid drugs for less than 3 months. Persistent Graves' disease patients were compared with newly diagnosed Graves' disease patients by peripheral blood TCR sequencing and RNA sequencing. A total of about 33 samples underwent TCR sequencing: 13 from persistent and about 20 from newly diagnosed Graves' disease patients. The study was conducted in China and was registered as a clinical trial.

From a lookup of the germline V gene, CDR1 and CDR2 are MDHEN and SYDVKM. The CDR3 runs 12 amino acids, cysteine and phenylalanine included. This entry keeps only the CDR3 DNA: 36 bases, framed from base 1. Clipping removes 4 bases from V and 13 bases from J, with 7 as the unmatched junction base count. About this clonotype: What this receptor recognizes is not known. No qualities accompany the bases; no much larger clone lies one base away.

The research as a whole found: Lower TCR Shannon entropy and fewer highly expanded clones were observed in persistent Graves' disease patients than in newly diagnosed patients, which suggested clonal expansion. Sequencing and analysis were limited to the TCR beta chain. The study examined only peripheral blood because the primary lesion, thyroid tissue, could not be accessed. Preferential use of TRBV28, TRBJ1-2 and TRBJ2-5 was observed in persistent disease, whereas TRBV20-1 and TRBJ2-1 were favored in newly diagnosed disease. A larger number of public clonotypes was shared among persistent patients (around 2,500) than among newly diagnosed patients (approximately 930). The small sample size was acknowledged by the authors as a limitation that may reduce accuracy.

The library was prepared using multiplex PCR. Reads for this sample came from an Illumina HiSeq 4000. CDR3 regions were amplified by Arm-PCR with iRepertoire HTBI primers to construct TCR beta libraries. Before sequencing, the PCR products went through gel purification. The paper's processing steps were these. Gene usage analysis of CDR3 amino acid clonotypes relied on the 60 to 65 TRBV and about 13 TRBJ segments identified across samples. COPE and FqMerger were used to merge the filtered high-quality paired reads into contigs. BLAST was used to align contigs to IMGT TRBV, TRBD and TRBJ reference genes, and CDR3 was defined according to IMGT. Any clonotype with a frequency above 0.1% was counted as a highly expanded clone. Shannon entropy served as the measure of repertoire diversity, while the Gini coefficient captured V-J evenness. A clonotype was considered public if more than one individual shared it. TCRdb took the public reads, trimmed them with fastp at Q25, ran MiXCR for clone calling and kept in-frame beta chains. Rows merge per CDR3 protein into single entries with the most common DNA and genes. V and J calls and clone size were set by TCRdb, not the authors. The sample table holds about 210,000 distinct CDR3 sequences, of which around 19% were seen once. Approximately 10% of the sample is in the top ten clones.

In light of the paper, this sample's time point label describes: newly diagnosed GD, antithyroid drugs for less than 3 months. RNA was extracted from PBMCs in TRIzol for both TCR sequencing and RNA sequencing. The diagnosis of Graves' disease followed American Thyroid Association guidelines. Recruitment of patients was carried out at an endocrinology department in Xi'an, China. From each patient, about 9.7 milliliters of peripheral blood was collected into an EDTA anticoagulant tube. Ficoll Paque Plus density gradient separation was used to isolate PBMCs, and no further T cell sorting was done. An Agilent 2100 Bioanalyzer and agarose gel were used to check RNA quality, while a NanoDrop 2000 measured RNA concentration. The data also belong to a second study, concerning T cells in Graves' hyperthyroidism and ophthalmopathy. The second source states: A patient counted as having stable Graves' hyperthyroidism if no progression to ophthalmopathy occurred over 18 months of follow-up. Hyperthyroidism patients were aged 18 to 65 years and newly diagnosed, with disease duration of less than 2 months. Any patient with an uncontrolled infection, another autoimmune disease, pregnancy or lactation was excluded. Diagnoses were based on clinical symptoms, serum thyroxine and TRAb, thyroid ultrasound and orbital computed tomography. The first round of RT-PCR for the TCR CDR3 was performed with the HTBI primer set and the Qiagen OneStep RT-PCR kit. Blood samples also contained most of the expanded thyroid clonotypes (frequency above 0.001), which suggests that blood repertoires may reflect thyroid immune responses. Ophthalmopathy was separated from stable hyperthyroidism by a 13 V-J signature model, with around 88% sensitivity and about 81% specificity obtained in cross-validation and 80%/75% obtained in testing. During validation, the model predicted progression to ophthalmopathy a median of around six months ahead of onset, with just under 71% sensitivity and 72.22% specificity. TCR V-J signatures able to tell the groups apart were searched for in a discovery cohort of around 95 patients, of whom 43 had Graves' ophthalmopathy and 55 to 65 had stable Graves' hyperthyroidism. Prospective prediction of ophthalmopathy was tested in an independent validation cohort of fewer than 20 hyperthyroidism patients and some 17 patients who later progressed to ophthalmopathy. The 75 to 100 discovery patients were randomly split 7:3 into training and test sets. Thyroid tissue and blood T-cell repertoires from more than 5 Graves' hyperthyroidism patients were also compared in the study. After blood sampling, hyperthyroidism patients were treated with methimazole at a starting dose of 30 mg daily, and ophthalmopathy patients were treated with high-dose intravenous methylprednisolone. The libraries were constructed in a second round of multiplex PCR and then size-selected and purified. Libraries were sequenced paired-end with 100 bp reads on an Illumina HiSeq2000. Raw data were processed with SOAPnuke, discarding reads with adapters, uncalled bases, mean Phred below 15, or no exact constant-primer or identifier match. COPE v1.2.5 was used to merge the high-quality paired reads, and each unique nucleotide sequence was defined as a clonotype. MiTCR v1.1 was used to align clonotypes to the IMGT TRBV, TRBD and TRBJ reference segments. The analysis included only V-J combinations with a frequency above 0.0001, which together covered about 99% of the repertoires. The TCS score was defined as the ratio of F50 (clonal expansion) to E x V (chaos), calculated using BLOSUM62-based TCRdist between CDR3 peptides within each V-J. Welch's t-statistics and random forest reduced 450 to 600 V-J features to 13, which were used in a naive Bayes classifier (R e1071). No statistical method was used to fix the sample size in advance, and group allocation was not hidden from the investigators. TCR Vbeta CDR3 sequencing of 135 peripheral blood samples (over 40 ophthalmopathy, 75 hyperthyroidism and roughly 17 progressor patients) is reported in the paper.

The source is a woman aged 30 to 39 with Graves disease. Donor details come from another sample of the same person, matched by shared clones. The chain links TRBV28 with TRBJ2-4, with 7 middle bases fitting TRBD1. The material sequenced was peripheral blood mononuclear cells (PBMCs), taken at new diagnosis, from a patient treated with antithyroid drugs. The DNA reads as follows: TGTGCCAGCAGTTCCCCAGGGGGAGAGCAGTACTTC. This sequence encodes CASSSPGGEQYF.